This TCR beta chain was identified in a study of metastatic and nonmetastatic thyroid tumors. Study details: Comparison of repertoires was carried out across blood and tumor or nodule tissue from malignant and benign thyroid patients.

The CDR3 contains 15 residues. Looked up from germline, CDR1 is MDHEN and CDR2 is SYDVKM. V was clipped by 4 bases and J by 0 bases, with 7 bases between them. All patients were untreated before thyroid surgery. In the source study's methods: For papillary thyroid cancer, a distant-metastasis classifier was constructed from CDR3 differences observed across clinicopathological groups. TCRdb re-analyzed the PCR reads using MiXCR. TCRdb assigned the V and J calls; the authors' analysis was not used. The data show about 14,000 clones, around a third seen once. This clonotype was obtained from a female donor with papillary thyroid cancer or a benign thyroid nodule (not recorded which). Some clones in this sample may be carry-over from other donors' samples. The gene calls are TRBV28 and TRBJ2-6; TRBD1 is a possible D gene (5 bases). Material for sequencing was tumor tissue. CDR3 sequence reads: CASSSGISGANVLTF. The CDR3 DNA sequence: TGTGCCAGCAGTTCAGGGATCTCTGGGGCCAACGTCCTGACTTTC.